These T cell receptor beta chains were read from a single sample in a study of cytomegalovirus exposure and HLA in healthy donors. Clones were read by immunoSEQ multiplex PCR, and TCRdb kept only the in-frame ones, dropping some. The sample lists about 150,000 clones; 55% to 80% were seen once. Sequencing was performed on PBMCs. These receptors were obtained from a woman aged 40 to 50 in good health and CMV-seronegative. Both conserved end residues are part of each CDR3. The D gene is left open where the match is weak. A clone size is listed for some rows: how often the clone was seen (once, few, many), or a class if it is expanded.

v_gene	d_gene	j_gene	abundance	CDR3aa	CDR3nt
TRBV7-8	-	TRBJ1-5	-	CASSERDYSNQPQHF	TGTGCCAGCAGCGAAAGGGACTATAGCAATCAGCCCCAGCATTTT
TRBV2	-	TRBJ1-5	-	CASRAGANQPQHF	TGTGCCTCTCGGGCAGGGGCCAATCAGCCCCAGCATTTT
TRBV7-8	TRBD1	TRBJ1-6	-	CASSIRDSPSNSPLHF	TGTGCCAGCAGCATCCGGGACAGCCCTAGCAATTCACCCCTCCACTTT
TRBV5-1	TRBD1	TRBJ2-3	-	CASSFTGTGGTDTQYF	TGCGCCAGCAGCTTCACCGGGACAGGGGGCACAGATACGCAGTATTTT
TRBV7-2	TRBD1	TRBJ2-1	-	CASSLGGTGTYNEQFF	TGTGCCAGCAGCTTAGGCGGGACAGGCACCTACAATGAGCAGTTCTTC
TRBV28	-	TRBJ1-2	-	CASSLAYGYTF	TGTGCCAGCAGCTTGGCATATGGCTACACCTTC
TRBV9	-	TRBJ1-5	few	CASSVSGGYPQHF	TGTGCCAGCAGCGTAAGCGGGGGATATCCCCAGCATTTT
TRBV30	-	TRBJ1-2	few	CAWSVTGRRGYTF	TGTGCCTGGAGTGTAACAGGGAGAAGAGGCTACACCTTC
TRBV27	TRBD2	TRBJ2-1	-	CASSLSLGLARHEQFF	TGTGCCAGCAGTTTATCCCTAGGACTAGCAAGGCATGAGCAGTTCTTC
TRBV7-2	TRBD1	TRBJ1-6	few	CASARDSLYNSPLHF	TGTGCCAGCGCCCGGGACAGCTTGTATAATTCACCCCTCCACTTT
TRBV13	-	TRBJ2-7	-	CASSNGVSGEQYF	TGTGCCAGCAGCAACGGGGTCTCGGGCGAGCAGTACTTC
TRBV6-5	-	TRBJ2-6	few	CASSFLVGANVLTF	TGTGCCAGCAGTTTCCTCGTGGGGGCCAACGTCCTGACTTTC
TRBV2	-	TRBJ1-2	few	CASSVDSPILGYTF	TGTGCCAGCAGTGTGGACAGTCCTATCTTGGGCTACACCTTC
TRBV5-1	TRBD2	TRBJ2-1	-	CASSSLAGGGNEQFF	TGCGCCAGCAGCTCTCTGGCGGGGGGAGGGAATGAGCAGTTCTTC
TRBV5-1	TRBD1	TRBJ1-2	-	CASSSEGQGGYTF	TGCGCCAGCAGCTCCGAGGGACAGGGTGGCTACACCTTC
TRBV5-1	TRBD1	TRBJ1-4	few	CASSLGDSSNEKLFF	TGCGCCAGCAGCTTGGGGGACAGCTCTAATGAAAAACTGTTTTTT
TRBV9	-	TRBJ2-4	-	CASSVGGGGNIQYF	TGTGCCAGCAGCGTGGGAGGCGGAGGAAACATTCAGTACTTC
TRBV5-1	-	TRBJ1-1	-	CASSFSGVLNTEAFF	TGCGCCAGCAGCTTCTCCGGGGTACTGAACACTGAAGCTTTCTTT
TRBV29-1	-	TRBJ1-1	once	CSVPIGVSDTEAFF	TGCAGCGTTCCAATCGGGGTGTCTGACACTGAAGCTTTCTTT